A single T cell receptor beta chain is shown here with its context. The data stem from a study of T cell responses to AZD1222 COVID-19 vaccine. In germline, CDR1 is LNHDA, CDR2 SQIVND (reference sequence). Trimming cost V 4 bases and J 1 base, with 17 bases left between them. The CDR3 length is 17 residues. Assay used: immunoSEQ multiplex PCR; TCRdb lists only in-frame clones, some missing. The data contain roughly 130,000 clones, roughly 84% of them singletons. The gene calls are TRBV19 and TRBJ1-5; no firm D call. The input for sequencing was peripheral blood, taken on day 0 of AZD1222 vaccination. The receptor was isolated from an adult in good health. CDR3 DNA sequence: TGTGCCAGTAGTACTGCTCGAGGAGGCGGGAGCAATCAGCCCCAGCATTTT. This encodes CASSTARGGGSNQPQHF.